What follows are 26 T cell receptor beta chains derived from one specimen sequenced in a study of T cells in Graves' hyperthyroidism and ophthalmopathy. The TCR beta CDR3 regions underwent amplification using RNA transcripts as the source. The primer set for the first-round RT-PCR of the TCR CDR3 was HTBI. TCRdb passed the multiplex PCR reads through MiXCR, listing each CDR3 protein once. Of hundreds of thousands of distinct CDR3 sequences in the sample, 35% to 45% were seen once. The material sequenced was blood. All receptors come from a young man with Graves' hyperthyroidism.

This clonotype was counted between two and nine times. CDR3 residues: CSASTGPFNYEQYF. The DNA of the CDR3 is TGCAGTGCTAGTACTGGACCCTTCAACTACGAGCAGTACTTC. The genes are TRBV20-1 and TRBJ2-7; D is unclear. The V end was cut by 3 bases, the J end by 3 bases, with 15 bases between. Germline CDR1 DFQATT, CDR2 SNEGSKA (reference sequence). The CDR3 loop spans 14 amino acids.

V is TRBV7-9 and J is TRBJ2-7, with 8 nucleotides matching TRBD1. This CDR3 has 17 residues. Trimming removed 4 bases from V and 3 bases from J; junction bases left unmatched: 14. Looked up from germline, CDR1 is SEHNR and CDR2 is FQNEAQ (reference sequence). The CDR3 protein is CASSSSEGQDNFYEQYF. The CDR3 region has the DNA TGTGCCAGCAGCTCATCGGAGGGACAGGACAATTTCTACGAGCAGTACTTC.

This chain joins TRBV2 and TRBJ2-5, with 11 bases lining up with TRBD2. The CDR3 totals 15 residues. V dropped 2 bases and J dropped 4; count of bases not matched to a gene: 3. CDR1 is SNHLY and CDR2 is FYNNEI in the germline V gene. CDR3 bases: TGTGCCAGCAGTGAAAAACTAGCGGGAGTAGAGACCCAGTACTTC. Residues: CASSEKLAGVETQYF.

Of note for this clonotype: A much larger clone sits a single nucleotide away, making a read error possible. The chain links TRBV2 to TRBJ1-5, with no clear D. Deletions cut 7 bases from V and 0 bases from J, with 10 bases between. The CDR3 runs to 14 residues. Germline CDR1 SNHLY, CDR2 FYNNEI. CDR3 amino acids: CASTLFNSNQPQHF. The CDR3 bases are TGTGCCAGCACACTCTTCAATAGCAATCAGCCCCAGCATTTT. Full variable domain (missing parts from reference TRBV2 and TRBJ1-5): EPEVTQTPSHQVTQMGQEVILRCVPISNHLYFYWYRQILGQKVEFLVSFYNNEISEKSEIFDDQFSVERPDGSNFTLKIRSTKLEDSAMYFCASTLFNSNQPQHFGDGTRLSIL.

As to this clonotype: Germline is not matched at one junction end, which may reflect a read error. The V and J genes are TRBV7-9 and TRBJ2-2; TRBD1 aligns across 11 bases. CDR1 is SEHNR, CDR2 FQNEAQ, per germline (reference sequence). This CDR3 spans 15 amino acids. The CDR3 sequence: CASSMGQGDTGELSW. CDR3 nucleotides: TGTGCCAGCAGCATGGGACAGGGGGACACCGGGGAGCTGTCTTGG.

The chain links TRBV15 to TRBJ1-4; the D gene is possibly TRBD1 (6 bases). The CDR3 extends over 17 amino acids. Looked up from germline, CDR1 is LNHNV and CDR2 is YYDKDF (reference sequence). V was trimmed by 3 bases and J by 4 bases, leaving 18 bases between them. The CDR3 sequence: CATSSGQGSPDNEKLFF. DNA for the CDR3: TGTGCCACCAGCAGTGGGCAGGGGAGTCCTGATAATGAAAAACTGTTTTTT.

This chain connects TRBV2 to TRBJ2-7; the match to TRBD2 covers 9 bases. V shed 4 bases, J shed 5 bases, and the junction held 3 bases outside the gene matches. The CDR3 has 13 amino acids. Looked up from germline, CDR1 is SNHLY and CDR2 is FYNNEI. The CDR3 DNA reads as TGTGCCAGCAGTGGAATAGCGGGGGACGAGCAGTACTTC. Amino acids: CASSGIAGDEQYF.

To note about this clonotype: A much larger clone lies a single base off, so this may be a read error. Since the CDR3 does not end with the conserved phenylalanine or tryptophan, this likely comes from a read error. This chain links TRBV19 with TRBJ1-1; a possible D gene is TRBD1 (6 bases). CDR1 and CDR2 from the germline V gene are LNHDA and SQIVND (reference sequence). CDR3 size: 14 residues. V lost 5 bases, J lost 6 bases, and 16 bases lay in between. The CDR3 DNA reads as TGTGCCAGTAGTGGCGGGGGGCGTATCGCTGAAGCTTTCCTT. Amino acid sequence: CASSGGGRIAEAFL.

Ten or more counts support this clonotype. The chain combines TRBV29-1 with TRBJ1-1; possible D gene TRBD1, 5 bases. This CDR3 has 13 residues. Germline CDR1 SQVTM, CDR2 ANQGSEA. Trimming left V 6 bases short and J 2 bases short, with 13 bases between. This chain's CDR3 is CSVDGGGNTEAFF. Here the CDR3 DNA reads TGCAGCGTGGATGGGGGAGGCAACACTGAAGCTTTCTTT.

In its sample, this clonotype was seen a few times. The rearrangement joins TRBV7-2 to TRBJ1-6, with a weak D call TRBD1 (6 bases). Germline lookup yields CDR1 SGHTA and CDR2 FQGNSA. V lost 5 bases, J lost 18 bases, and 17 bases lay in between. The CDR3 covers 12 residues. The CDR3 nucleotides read TGTGCCAGCAGCCACTACGGACAGCAACCCCACTTT. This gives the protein CASSHYGQQPHF.

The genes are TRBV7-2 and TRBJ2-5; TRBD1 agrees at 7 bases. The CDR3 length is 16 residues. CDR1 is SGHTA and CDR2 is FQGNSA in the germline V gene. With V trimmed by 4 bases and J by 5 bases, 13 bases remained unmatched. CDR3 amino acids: CASSSERQGPMETQYF. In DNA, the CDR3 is TGTGCCAGCAGCTCCGAACGACAGGGCCCCATGGAGACCCAGTACTTC.

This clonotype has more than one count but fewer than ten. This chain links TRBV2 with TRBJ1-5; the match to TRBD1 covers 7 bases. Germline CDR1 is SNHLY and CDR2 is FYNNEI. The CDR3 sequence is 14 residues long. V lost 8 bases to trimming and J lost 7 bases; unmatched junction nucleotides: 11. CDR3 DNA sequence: TGTGCCAGCGGCCCGACAGGGAGCGGCCAGCCCCAGCATTTT. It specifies CASGPTGSGQPQHF.

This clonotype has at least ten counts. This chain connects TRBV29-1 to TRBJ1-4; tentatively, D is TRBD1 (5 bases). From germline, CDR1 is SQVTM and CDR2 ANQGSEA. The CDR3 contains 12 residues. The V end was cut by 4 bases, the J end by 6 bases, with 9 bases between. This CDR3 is CSVAREDEKLFF. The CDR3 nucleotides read TGCAGCGTTGCCAGGGAGGATGAAAAACTGTTTTTT.

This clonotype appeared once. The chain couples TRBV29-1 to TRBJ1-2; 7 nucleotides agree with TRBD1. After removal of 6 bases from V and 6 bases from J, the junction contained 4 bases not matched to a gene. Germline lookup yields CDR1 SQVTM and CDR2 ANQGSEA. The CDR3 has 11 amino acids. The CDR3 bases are TGCAGCGTCCCAGGGGGAAATGGCTACACCTTC. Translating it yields CSVPGGNGYTF.

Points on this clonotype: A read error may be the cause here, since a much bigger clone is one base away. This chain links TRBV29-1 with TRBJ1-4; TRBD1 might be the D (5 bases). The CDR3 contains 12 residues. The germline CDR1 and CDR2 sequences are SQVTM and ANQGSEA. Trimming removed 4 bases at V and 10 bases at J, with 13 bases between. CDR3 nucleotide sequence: TGCAGCGTTGTAGGGGAGAGTGGAAAACTGTTTTTT. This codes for CSVVGESGKLFF.

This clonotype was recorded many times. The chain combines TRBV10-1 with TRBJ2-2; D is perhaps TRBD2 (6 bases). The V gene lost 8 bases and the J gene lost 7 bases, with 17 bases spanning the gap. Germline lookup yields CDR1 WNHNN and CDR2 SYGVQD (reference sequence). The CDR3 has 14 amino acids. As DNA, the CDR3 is TGCGCCAGCCGAGAGATAGCGGAACACGGGGAGCTGTTTTTT. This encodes CASREIAEHGELFF.

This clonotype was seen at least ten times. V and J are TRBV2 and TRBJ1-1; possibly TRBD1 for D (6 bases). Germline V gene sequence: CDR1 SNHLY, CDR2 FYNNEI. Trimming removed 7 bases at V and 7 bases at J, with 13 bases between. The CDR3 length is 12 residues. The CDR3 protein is CASTRQADEAFF. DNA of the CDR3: TGTGCCAGCACCAGACAGGCTGATGAAGCTTTCTTT.

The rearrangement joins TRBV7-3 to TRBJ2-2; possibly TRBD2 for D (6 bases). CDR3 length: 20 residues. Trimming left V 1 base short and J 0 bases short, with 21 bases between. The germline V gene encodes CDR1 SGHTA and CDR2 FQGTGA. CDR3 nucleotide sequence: TGTGCCAGCAGCTTAATGTCCCCTCGGCGGCGGGGACCGAACACCGGGGAGCTGTTTTTT. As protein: CASSLMSPRRRGPNTGELFF. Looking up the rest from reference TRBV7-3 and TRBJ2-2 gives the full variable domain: GAGVSQTPSNKVTEKGKYVELRCDPISGHTALYWYRQSLGQGPEFLIYFQGTGAADDSGLPNDRFFAVRPEGSVSTLKIQRTERGDSAVYLCASSLMSPRRRGPNTGELFFGEGSRLTVL.

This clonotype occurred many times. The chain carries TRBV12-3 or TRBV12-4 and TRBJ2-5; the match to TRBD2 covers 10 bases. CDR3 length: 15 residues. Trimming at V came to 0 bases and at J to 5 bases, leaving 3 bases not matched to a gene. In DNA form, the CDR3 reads TGTGCCAGCAGTTTAGCTAGCGGGGGGCCTGAGACCCAGTACTTC. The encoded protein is CASSLASGGPETQYF.

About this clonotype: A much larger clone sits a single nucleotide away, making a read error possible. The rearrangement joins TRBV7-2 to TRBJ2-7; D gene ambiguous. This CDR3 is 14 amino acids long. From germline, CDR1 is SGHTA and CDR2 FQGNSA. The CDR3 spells CVSSLVPDSYEQYF. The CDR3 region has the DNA TGTGTCAGCAGCTTAGTGCCAGACTCCTACGAGCAGTACTTC. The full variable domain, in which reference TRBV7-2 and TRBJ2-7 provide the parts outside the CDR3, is GAGVSQSPSNKVTEKGKDVELRCDPISGHTALYWYRQSLGQGLEFLIYFQGNSAPDKSGLPSDRFSAERTGGSVSTLTIQRTQQEDSAVYLCVSSLVPDSYEQYFGPGTRLTVT.

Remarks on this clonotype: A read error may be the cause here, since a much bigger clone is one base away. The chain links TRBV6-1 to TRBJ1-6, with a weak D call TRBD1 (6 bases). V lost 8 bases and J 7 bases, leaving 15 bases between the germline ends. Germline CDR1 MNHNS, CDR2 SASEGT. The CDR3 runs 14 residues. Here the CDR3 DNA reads TGTGCCAGCGGGCGGGGGGGCAGGAATTCACCCCTCCACTTT. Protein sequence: CASGRGGRNSPLHF.

For the CDR3, the DNA is TGTGCCAGCAGCTTCGGCGGGACAGGGAGTAAGACCCAGTACTTC. Translation: CASSFGGTGSKTQYF. The chain has TRBV7-2 and TRBJ2-5; 9 nucleotides agree with TRBD1. The CDR3 is 15 amino acids. Germline CDR1 SGHTA, CDR2 FQGNSA. Losses at the gene ends were 3 bases for V and 6 bases for J; bases not matched to a gene: 8.

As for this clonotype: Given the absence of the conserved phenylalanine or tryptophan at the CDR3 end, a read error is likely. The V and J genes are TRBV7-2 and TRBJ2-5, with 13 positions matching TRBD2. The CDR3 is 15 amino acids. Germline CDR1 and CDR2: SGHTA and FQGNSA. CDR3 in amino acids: CASSRLAGGQETQYL. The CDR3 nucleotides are TGCGCCAGCAGCCGACTAGCGGGGGGACAAGAGACCCAGTACCTC.

CDR3 bases: TGTGCCAGCAGCTTAGGAACTAGGGGCACTGAAGCTTTCTTT. This gives the protein CASSLGTRGTEAFF. The chain recombines TRBV11-2 with TRBJ1-1; weak D call: TRBD1 (5 bases). CDR1 is SGHAT and CDR2 is FQNNGV in the germline V gene. There are 14 residues in the CDR3. V shed 1 base and J shed 4 bases, with 10 bases lying between them.

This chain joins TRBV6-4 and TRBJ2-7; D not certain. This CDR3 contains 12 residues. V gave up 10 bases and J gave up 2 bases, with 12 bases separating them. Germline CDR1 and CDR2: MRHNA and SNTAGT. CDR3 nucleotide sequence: TGTGCCACCAGAGACAATACCTACGAGCAGTACTTC. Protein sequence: CATRDNTYEQYF.

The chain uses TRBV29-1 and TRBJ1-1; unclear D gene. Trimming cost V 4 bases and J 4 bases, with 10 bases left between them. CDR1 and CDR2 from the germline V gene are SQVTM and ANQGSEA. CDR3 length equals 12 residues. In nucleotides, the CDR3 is TGCAGCGTTGCCGGGGTTAGCACTGAAGCTTTCTTT. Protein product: CSVAGVSTEAFF. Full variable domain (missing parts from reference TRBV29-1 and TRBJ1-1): SAVISQKPSRDICQRGTSLTIQCQVDSQVTMMFWYRQQPGQSLTLIATANQGSEATYESGFVIDKFPISRPNLTFSTLTVSNMSPEDSSIYLCSVAGVSTEAFFGQGTRLTVV.